This paragraph reports one T cell receptor (beta chain). Its antigen remains unidentified. CDR1 and CDR2 (germline): SGHRS, YFSETQ. V shed 0 bases and J shed 6 bases, with 17 bases lying between them. The CDR3 totals 16 residues. Samples were taken several times over chemoradiotherapy. Sequenced by immunoSEQ multiplex PCR; TCRdb stores in-frame clones only, minus some. This sample yields around 15,000 clones, of which under 80% are seen a single time; 1% to 1.5% belongs to the top ten. The sample belongs to a study of chemoradiotherapy in HPV16-positive cancers. Study-level background: Candidate HPV-specific T-cell clones and common TCR motifs came from functional assays in a couple of HPV16-positive patients. Study observations and caveats: HPV-responsive T-cell expansion during chemoradiotherapy was linked to improved recurrence-free survival in HPV16-positive patients. Candidate HPV-specific clones and E7-related TCR motifs grew in tumor during treatment.

The V and J genes are TRBV5-1 and TRBJ2-3; the D is unclear. The clonotype was recovered from a human donor with HPV-associated anogenital cancer. The sample was gathered from a patient who underwent chemoradiotherapy. The CDR3: CASSLAWAPREDTQYF. The CDR3, as DNA: TGCGCCAGCAGCTTGGCCTGGGCCCCTCGAGAGGATACGCAGTATTTT.